This passage covers 5 T cell receptor beta chains from one sample sequenced in a study of T-cell reconstitution after alpha-beta-depleted transplantation in children (dated by TCRdb to 2016 to 2018). The label giving this sample's treatment or condition can be read as: allogeneic hematopoietic cell transplantation with graft depleted of TCRalphabeta T cells and CD19 B cells. Library method: PCR. Sequenced using an Illumina HiSeq 2500. TCR library preparation used molecular barcoding, with unique molecular identifiers applied to normalize quantification of the TCRbeta repertoire. Through fastp at Q25 and MiXCR, TCRdb rebuilt clones from the public reads, retaining in-frame beta chains. Identical CDR3 proteins give one entry, which carries the most common genes and DNA. For this sample the table gives approximately 1,000,000 distinct CDR3 sequences, of which less than 30% were detected only once. Of the sample, roughly 28% is held by the ten largest clones.

Sequences were derived from PBMCs, mostly from graft donor cells, sampled 360 days after TCRalphabeta/CD19-depleted stem cell transplant. The receptors here all came from a boy less than two years old who had a stem cell transplant for SCID, so the T cells may come from the graft donor.

This clonotype was counted a single time. The chain employs TRBV3-1 and TRBJ1-6; D remains ambiguous. Germline V lookup: CDR1 LGHDT, CDR2 YNNKEL (reference sequence). The CDR3 runs to 14 residues. Trimming removed 5 bases at V and 10 bases at J, with 15 bases between. The CDR3 region is CASSDPGLGSPLHF. The CDR3 DNA reads TGTGCCAGCAGCGACCCCGGACTTGGCTCACCCCTCCACTTT.

This clonotype appeared a few times. This chain joins TRBV5-1 and TRBJ1-1; TRBD1 might be the D (6 bases). CDR3 length: 13 amino acids. Germline V gene data show CDR1 as SGHRS and CDR2 as YFSETQ. Trimming pared 2 bases from V and 4 bases from J, leaving 9 bases between. DNA for the CDR3: TGCGCCAGCAGCTTTGGGGGGCCCACTGAAGCTTTCTTT. As protein: CASSFGGPTEAFF.

J is TRBJ1-5 and V is TRBV2; D is undetermined. Trimming stripped 1 base from V and 0 bases from J, with 7 bases between. This CDR3 region has 15 residues. From germline, CDR1 is SNHLY and CDR2 FYNNEI. CDR3 residues: CASSEGAASNQPQHF. For the CDR3, the DNA is TGTGCCAGCAGTGAAGGGGCGGCTAGCAATCAGCCCCAGCATTTT.

The CDR3 DNA sequence: TGCGCCAGCAGCCCCGGGACAGGGGAATACGAGCAGTACTTC. Its translation: CASSPGTGEYEQYF. This chain uses TRBV4-1 with TRBJ2-7; 10 bases fit TRBD1. Germline CDR1 reads MGHRA; CDR2 reads YSYEKL. With V trimmed by 4 bases and J by 4 bases, 4 bases remained unmatched. The CDR3 is 14 residues long.

The chain links TRBV4-1 to TRBJ2-1; 9 nucleotides match TRBD1. This CDR3 has 15 amino acids. Germline V lookup: CDR1 MGHRA, CDR2 YSYEKL. Trimming at V came to 5 bases and at J to 7 bases, leaving 9 bases not matched to a gene. In nucleotides, the CDR3 is TGCGCCAGCAGCTCCGGGGACAGGGCTGGGAATGAGCAGTTCTTC. This codes for CASSSGDRAGNEQFF.